This T cell receptor beta chain originates from a study of blood T cell repertoires in COVID-19. Across the study: Sites across the United States, Italy and Spain contributed samples from acute and convalescent COVID-19. Sources were T cells, B-cell-depleted T cells, or PBMCs; the material itself was cDNA or gDNA.

The CDR3 has 15 amino acids. Trimming shortened V by 0 bases and J by 0 bases, and 9 bases separated the two germline ends. Germline V gene data show CDR1 as GTSNPN and CDR2 as SVGIG (reference sequence). Original methodology: For nucleated cells, counts were estimated from reference gene primer amplification. Profiled with immunoSEQ multiplex PCR; TCRdb holds only in-frame clones, not every one. The V and J calls and the clone size are those of that table, but D and trimming were determined from the DNA. The table lists 200,000 to 250,000 clones, less than 90% of them singletons. Individuals aged 18 to 89 years were recruited from about two dozen US areas.

Specimen: PBMCs or T cells enriched from blood (not recorded which). V and J are TRBV30 and TRBJ1-3; perhaps TRBD1 as D (5 bases). This sequence was found in a woman in her 50s in a cohort exposed to, infected with or recovered from COVID-19 (not recorded which). The CDR3 DNA reads TGTGCCTGGAGTGTAGGACACAGCTCTGGAAACACCATATATTTT. Translating gives CAWSVGHSSGNTIYF.